The entry below gives a single T cell receptor (beta chain) sequence along with its context. This record belongs to a study of chemoradiotherapy in HPV16-positive cancers. Measured with immunoSEQ multiplex PCR; TCRdb has only the in-frame clones, and not every one. Of fewer than 40,000 clones listed, 92% are singletons. Sequencing was performed on blood, taken from a patient who underwent chemoradiotherapy. The TCR comes from a human donor with HPV-associated anogenital cancer.

CDR3 bases: TGTGCCAGCAGCACACAGACAGGGGGCTCTGACGAGCAGTACTTC. Translation: CASSTQTGGSDEQYF. The chain combines TRBV11-3 with TRBJ2-7, with 10 bases that match TRBD1. Trimming removed 5 bases from V and 5 bases from J; junction bases left unmatched: 9. Germline V gives CDR1 SGHNT, CDR2 YENEEA. The length of the CDR3 is 15 residues.